This T cell receptor beta chain originates from a study of blood T cell repertoires in COVID-19 (dated by TCRdb to about 2020). Context from the whole study: Samples covering the acute and convalescent phases of COVID-19 were provided by collaborators in the United States, Italy and Spain. The prospective study material was composed of cDNA or gDNA derived from T cells, B-cell-depleted T cells, or PBMCs. Deeply sampled blood TCRbeta repertoires from subjects exposed to, actively infected with, or recovered from COVID-19 were included in the dataset. The repertoires were released in a freely available public database intended as a resource for research on the immune response to SARS-CoV-2. Samples came from the ongoing ImmuneRACE study (first 160 participants) plus 1,254 subjects from 6 global collaborators. Nearly every sample came with metadata listing a de-identified subject ID, COVID-19 status, age in years and sex. HLA class I and class II types, where available, came from metadata supplied by the sample provider rather than from assay-based typing. Study-wide conclusions, independent of this receptor: Clinical and demographic metadata were provided uncurated, with the amount varying by source and participant.

Of note for this clone: What this receptor recognizes is not known. There are no base qualities to consult, and no much larger clone falls within one base.

Participants in the prospective study were enrolled through a virtual design, were aged roughly 18 to 100 years, and lived in under 25 United States geographic areas. Cohort assignment in the prospective study relied on participant-reported clinical history from a screening survey and a study questionnaire. Recovered participants in ImmuneRACE Cohort 3 were defined as having two consecutive negative NP/OP PCR tests, clearance from a healthcare professional, or resolution of symptoms. In the prospective study, mobile phlebotomists collected whole blood, serum and a nasopharyngeal or oropharyngeal swab from each participant. Over an approximately 2-month period, participants in the prospective study had the option of providing additional blood draws and questionnaires. Blood samples from the prospective study were shipped frozen or at room temperature prior to DNA extraction. TCRbeta CDR3 regions were amplified from genomic DNA by means of the immunoSEQ Assay, a bias-controlled multiplex PCR. In the source study's methods: The number of nucleated cells in each sample was estimated from the amplification of reference gene primers within the assay. To quantify the absolute abundance of each unique TCRbeta CDR3 rearrangement, sequence reads were collapsed and filtered. Productive Simpson clonality was computed per sample as the square root of Simpson's diversity index over productive rearrangements. What TCRdb holds here is the immuneACCESS table cut down to in-frame rearrangements. Part of the clones is not present; checked against another copy, under half of the missing clones reflect an unresolved V gene, and the others are unexplained. That table is the source of V, J and clone size, and D and trimming were worked out from the DNA. The sample contains about 330,000 clones, more than 85% of them found a single time. Clones ranked in the top ten supply over 0.8% of the sample.

V and J lose 7 bases and 1 base, and a span of 9 bases separates them. Via the germline V gene (reference sequence), CDR1 is SGHNT and CDR2 YYREEE. The CDR3 covers 14 residues, taking in both the cysteine and the phenylalanine. The retained sequence is limited to the CDR3, 42 bases, with the frame set at the first base. Specimen: PBMCs or T cells enriched from blood (not recorded which). The receptor comes from a woman younger than 45 who had recovered from COVID-19. The rearrangement joined TRBV5-4 to TRBJ2-6; the best D guess is TRBD1, with 6 bases matching. The nucleotides read TGTGCCAGCCGAGGGACATCTGGGGCCAACGTCCTGACTTTC. Its protein reads: CASRGTSGANVLTF.